This TCR beta chain was recovered during a study of cytomegalovirus exposure and HLA in healthy donors. CDR3 length equals 14 residues. With 4 bases clipped from V and 6 bases from J, the junction kept 5 bases outside the gene matches. The germline V gene has CDR1 SGHRS and CDR2 YFSETQ. Primers for the PCR totalled 60 Vbeta and 13 Jbeta. Sequenced by immunoSEQ multiplex PCR; TCRdb stores in-frame clones only, minus some. Here the sample spans about 160,000 clones, 70% to 80% being singletons. The chain has TRBV5-1 and TRBJ1-2; TRBD1 matches at 11 bases. This TCR derives from a man younger than 35 in good health and CMV-seropositive. The specimen sequenced was PBMCs. CDR3: CASSTGQGADGYTF. CDR3 DNA: TGCGCCAGCAGCACAGGACAGGGGGCGGATGGCTACACCTTC.